These 9 T cell receptor beta chains share one sample of origin, sequenced in a study of blood T cell repertoires in COVID-19. Assay: immunoSEQ multiplex PCR; the TCRdb copy retains only in-frame clones and omits some. This table holds around 480,000 clones, 88% found once. The specimen sequenced was peripheral blood. Every receptor here comes from a woman aged 45 to 65 with COVID-19, enrolled during active disease.

J is TRBJ1-3 and V is TRBV5-1; D may be TRBD1 (6 bases). Trimming cost V 5 bases and J 1 base, with 7 bases left between them. This CDR3 has 13 residues. CDR1 is SGHRS and CDR2 is YFSETQ in the germline V gene. CDR3 sequence: CASRTGSGNTIYF. CDR3 in DNA: TGCGCCAGCAGAACAGGGTCTGGAAACACCATATATTTT. Full variable domain (rest looked up from reference TRBV5-1 and TRBJ1-3): KAGVTQTPRYLIKTRGQQVTLSCSPISGHRSVSWYQQTPGQGLQFLFEYFSETQRNKGNFPGRFSGRQFSNSRSEMNVSTLELGDSALYLCASRTGSGNTIYFGEGSWLTVV.

The V call is TRBV5-1, the J call TRBJ1-1; 7 nucleotides match TRBD1. Germline V CDR1 and CDR2: SGHRS, YFSETQ. CDR3 size: 14 residues. The trim removed 4 bases at V and 4 bases at J, leaving 7 bases unmatched. The CDR3 DNA is TGCGCCAGCAGCCCGGAGGGGGCGGGCACTGAAGCTTTCTTT. This codes for CASSPEGAGTEAFF.

The chain links TRBV6-1 to TRBJ1-5; the D gene is possibly TRBD1 (5 bases). Looked up from germline, CDR1 is MNHNS and CDR2 is SASEGT. The CDR3 consists of 17 residues. Trimming pared 3 bases from V and 0 bases from J, leaving 15 bases between. CDR3 loop: CASSDKGRASSNQPQHF. For the CDR3, the DNA is TGTGCCAGCAGTGACAAGGGCAGGGCCAGTAGCAATCAGCCCCAGCATTTT.

The chain carries TRBV2 and TRBJ2-7; D might be TRBD1 (5 bases). The CDR3 has 11 residues. Germline loops: CDR1 SNHLY, CDR2 FYNNEI. The V gene lost 2 bases and the J gene lost 6 bases, with 5 bases spanning the gap. CDR3 nucleotide sequence: TGTGCCAGCAGTGAAAGGGGCGAGCAGTACTTC. This sequence encodes CASSERGEQYF.

The rearrangement links TRBV2 to TRBJ2-7; D is unclear. Germline CDR1 and CDR2: SNHLY and FYNNEI. There are 13 residues in the CDR3. The V gene lost 9 bases and the J gene lost 3 bases, with 15 bases spanning the gap. CDR3 bases: TGTGCCAGTAGCAGAGCCCCAGACTACGAGCAGTACTTC. Its protein product is CASSRAPDYEQYF.

The chain joins TRBV12-3 or TRBV12-4 to TRBJ2-7, with 7 bases lining up with TRBD2. With 6 bases clipped from V and 4 bases from J, the junction kept 3 bases outside the gene matches. The CDR3 runs to 12 residues. CDR3 sequence: CASRGGVYEQYF. DNA of the CDR3: TGTGCCAGCAGGGGAGGGGTTTACGAGCAGTACTTC.

The chain combines TRBV3-1 (or the pseudogene TRBV3-2) with TRBJ1-4; D might be TRBD1 (6 bases). CDR1 and CDR2 from the germline V gene are LGHDT and YNNKEL (reference sequence). CDR3 size: 17 residues. V lost 2 bases and J 0 bases, leaving 13 bases between the germline ends. The CDR3 sequence: CASSQYSGGTTNEKLFF. DNA for the CDR3: TGTGCCAGCAGCCAATACAGCGGGGGCACAACTAATGAAAAACTGTTTTTT.

This sequence joins TRBV3-1 (or the pseudogene TRBV3-2) and TRBJ1-3; no firm D call. Germline CDR1 reads LGHDT; CDR2 reads YNNKEL (reference sequence). This CDR3 contains 18 residues. With 4 bases removed from V and 0 bases from J, the gap between germline ends came to 19 bases. The CDR3 region is CASSPQLGFAISGNTIYF. The CDR3 coding sequence is TGTGCCAGCAGCCCGCAACTCGGGTTTGCCATCTCTGGAAACACCATATATTTT.

The V call is TRBV28, the J call TRBJ2-5, with TRBD2 as a possible D gene (6 bases). Trimming left V 7 bases short and J 5 bases short, with 17 bases between. Germline V lookup: CDR1 MDHEN, CDR2 SYDVKM. The CDR3 covers 14 residues. The CDR3 protein is CASTPDYLWETQYF. In DNA, the CDR3 is TGTGCCAGCACTCCGGACTACCTATGGGAGACCCAGTACTTC.